The clone carrying this TCR beta chain has more than one count but fewer than ten. The genomic DNA of each subset was split evenly across several immunoSEQ plates. Some clones are missing from TCRdb's copy, which holds only in-frame ones; the method was immunoSEQ multiplex PCR. The repertoire holds about 2.3 million clones, with more than 80% as singletons. This specimen comes from a study of shared clonotypes between healthy human individuals. The CDR3 has 15 amino acids. Trimming took off 0 bases at V and 9 bases at J, with 15 bases between the two ends. Germline V gene lookup returns CDR1 SGHDN and CDR2 FVKESK.

The receptor was derived from a man between 18 and 35 years old in good health. Some clones in this sample may be carry-over from other donors' samples. This chain uses TRBV14 with TRBJ2-4; maybe TRBD2 (5 bases). The sample was naive CD4+ T cells from PBMCs. Subset given: CD45RA+ positively selected. The CDR3 sequence: CASSQDQGLGSIQYF. CDR3 sequence (DNA): TGTGCCAGCAGCCAAGATCAAGGTTTGGGGAGCATTCAGTACTTC.